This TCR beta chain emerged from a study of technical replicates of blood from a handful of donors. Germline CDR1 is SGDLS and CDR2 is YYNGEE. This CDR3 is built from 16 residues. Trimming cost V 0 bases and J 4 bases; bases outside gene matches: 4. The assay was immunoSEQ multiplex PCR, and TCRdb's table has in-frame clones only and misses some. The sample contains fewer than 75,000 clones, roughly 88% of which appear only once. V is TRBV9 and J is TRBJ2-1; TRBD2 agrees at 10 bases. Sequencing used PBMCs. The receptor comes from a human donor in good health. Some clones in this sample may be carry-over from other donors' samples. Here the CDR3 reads CASSVDTSGTYNEQFF. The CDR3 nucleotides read TGTGCCAGCAGCGTAGACACTAGCGGGACTTACAATGAGCAGTTCTTC. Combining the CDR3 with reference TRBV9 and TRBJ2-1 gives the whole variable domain DSGVTQTPKHLITATGQRVTLRCSPRSGDLSVYWYQQSLDQGLQFLIQYYNGEERAKGNILERFSAQQFPDLHSELNLSSLELGDSALYFCASSVDTSGTYNEQFFGPGTRLTVL.